This TCR beta chain was recorded in a study of vaccination effects on CD4 cells after COVID-19 (dated by TCRdb to 2021 to 2024). The study in broad terms: The ViraFEST assay stimulated PBMC with viral peptide pools and then used TCR sequencing to identify antigen-specific CD4+ T cell clonotypes by expansion. Each participant got two doses of an mRNA SARS-CoV-2 vaccine, either BNT162b2 or mRNA-1273. Pre-vaccine samples from a couple of convalescent patients were drawn 16 days and one week before the first dose, 142 and 148 days after COVID-19 diagnosis. Each well held around 2 million PBMC cultured in IMDM containing approximately 5% human AB serum, about 10 IU/ml IL-2 and gentamicin, along with about 9.5 ug/ml peptides. The study compared SARS-CoV-2 spike-specific CD4+ TCR repertoires before and after mRNA vaccination in COVID-19 convalescent patients and infection-naive vaccine recipients. A total of roughly 9 COVID-19 convalescent patients and 4 SARS-CoV-2-naive healthy vaccine recipients were included in the full study. Cultures from other donors in the study were sequenced with the Oncomine TCR Beta short-read assay on an Illumina iSeq 100.

A note on this clone: The clone's antigen remains unknown. No base quality values were provided; no much bigger clone lies one nucleotide off.

After approximately 11 days of culture, CD4+ T cells were isolated with the EasySep CD4+ T cell isolation kit. Convalescent patients had PCR-confirmed SARS-CoV-2 infection between March and December 2020, before Alpha, Beta and Delta variants emerged in the United States. Half of the culture medium was replaced with fresh IL-2-containing medium on days 3 and 7. Unless otherwise noted, each peptide stimulation condition was cultured in triplicate wells. PBMC were separated from whole blood using Ficoll-Paque Plus gradient centrifugation and were then either cryopreserved at -140C or used fresh. The QIAamp micro DNA kit was used to extract genomic DNA from the cultured CD4+ T cells. The library was prepared using the immunoSEQ multiplex PCR assay. DNA from the cultured and isolated CD4+ T cells underwent TCR beta CDR3 sequencing. The authors processed their data as follows. Non-productive TCR sequences were removed, reads were trimmed to the CDR3 region, and CDR3s of at least 7 amino acids were retained. The MANAFEST web app was used to pick out antigen-specific clonotypes by comparing their expansion in peptide wells with that in reference cultures. Positive clones required FDR<0.05 expansion versus reference and all other wells, odds ratio above 5, and frequency above 0.1% in two replicate wells. Cross-reactive clonotypes were defined as significantly expanded in SARS-CoV-2 spike wells and in at least one common cold coronavirus spike condition. Levenshtein distance calculated with the stringdist R package was used to assess CDR3 similarity, and unrooted trees were constructed with ape in R 3.6.1. Held by TCRdb, this immuneACCESS table contains in-frame sequences only and omits some clones. Under half of the omission traces to an unresolved V gene where checked; the cause of the rest is unknown. V and J calls and clone size are as listed in that table; D and trimming were resolved from the DNA. The sample table records about 51,000 clones; around 76% of these occur just once. The ten biggest clones cover just over 8.5% of the sample.

CDR1 and CDR2, looked up from the germline V gene, are SGHTA and FQGNSA. Trimming removed 3 bases from V and 4 bases from J; the gene matches leave 4 bases unexplained. Its CDR3 holds 14 amino acids, cysteine through phenylalanine. Only CDR3 DNA is held: 42 bases, read in frame from base 1. The full study reports these points: Marked clonal contraction was observed in both infection-induced and vaccine-induced clones at late post-vaccination timepoints, consistent with waning T cell responses. In convalescent patients, the post-vaccine spike-reactive repertoire was composed mainly of new vaccine-induced clones that were largely distinct from infection-induced clones. Only a small number of convalescent patients were included, and no early post-infection timepoints were available, which limited the study.

The sequenced sample was CD4+ T cells from PBMCs cultured without peptide, obtained before COVID-19 vaccination. The source of this sequence is a human donor who had a prior SARS-CoV-2 infection. The rearrangement joined TRBV7-2 to TRBJ2-3; TRBD1 fits 7 bases in the junction. The CDR3 amino acid sequence is: CASSFNRGPDTQYF. The DNA sequence is TGTGCCAGCAGCTTTAACAGGGGCCCAGATACGCAGTATTTT. With the portions outside the CDR3 filled from the reference TRBV7-2 and TRBJ2-3 genes, the complete variable region becomes GAGVSQSPSNKVTEKGKDVELRCDPISGHTALYWYRQSLGQGLEFLIYFQGNSAPDKSGLPSDRFSAERTGGSVSTLTIQRTQQEDSAVYLCASSFNRGPDTQYFGPGTRLTVL.